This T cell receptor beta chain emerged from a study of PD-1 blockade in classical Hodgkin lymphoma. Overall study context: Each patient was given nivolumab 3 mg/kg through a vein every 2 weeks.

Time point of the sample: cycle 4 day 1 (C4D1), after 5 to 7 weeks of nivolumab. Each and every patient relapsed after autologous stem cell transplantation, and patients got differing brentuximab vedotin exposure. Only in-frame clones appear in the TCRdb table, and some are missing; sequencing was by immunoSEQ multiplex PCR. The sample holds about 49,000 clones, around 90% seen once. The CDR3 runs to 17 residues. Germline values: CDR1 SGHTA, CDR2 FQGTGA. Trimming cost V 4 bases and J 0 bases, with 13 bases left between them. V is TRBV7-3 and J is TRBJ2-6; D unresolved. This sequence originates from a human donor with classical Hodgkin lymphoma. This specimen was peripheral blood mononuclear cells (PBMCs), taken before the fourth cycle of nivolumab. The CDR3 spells CASSSVYGFSGANVLTF. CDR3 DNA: TGTGCCAGCAGCTCGGTTTACGGTTTCTCTGGGGCCAACGTCCTGACTTTC.